The rows below give T cell receptor beta chains drawn from one sample of a study of cytomegalovirus exposure and HLA in healthy donors. Data came from immunoSEQ multiplex PCR; TCRdb stores just in-frame clones and leaves some out. Of some 120,000 clones in the sample, roughly 80% are singletons; the top ten hold about a tenth. Sequenced: PBMCs. These receptors were obtained from a man aged 30-40 years in good health and CMV-seropositive. Both conserved end residues are part of each CDR3. Fields, in order: V gene, clone size, D gene, J gene, CDR3 DNA, CDR3 protein. The D gene is left open where the match is weak. Clone size is stated in some rows and not others, as once, few, many or a class when expanded.

TRBV7-2	.	.	TRBJ2-1	TGTGCCAGCAGACCCCCGGGATCTCCCTACAATGAGCAGTTCTTC	CASRPPGSPYNEQFF
TRBV27	.	.	TRBJ1-1	TGTGCCACAGGGGTAACGGCCCACACTGAAGCTTTCTTT	CATGVTAHTEAFF
TRBV27	.	TRBD1	TRBJ2-1	TGTGCCAGCAGTTCTGGACAGGCTTACAATGAGCAGTTCTTC	CASSSGQAYNEQFF
TRBV18	few	TRBD2	TRBJ2-3	TGTGCCAGCTCACCACTCTCTCCAGCGGGAGGGGCAGATACGCAGTATTTT	CASSPLSPAGGADTQYF
TRBV11-2	.	.	TRBJ2-3	TGTGCCAGCAGCTTAGGGGAAGGGGACACAGATACGCAGTATTTT	CASSLGEGDTDTQYF
TRBV28	.	.	TRBJ2-5	TGTGCCAGCACCAAGAGGGAGGCCCAGTACTTC	CASTKREAQYF
TRBV2	.	.	TRBJ1-1	TGTGCCAGCAGTGACACAGGGTTTGGGTCTGAAGCTTTCTTT	CASSDTGFGSEAFF
TRBV28	.	.	TRBJ1-1	TGTGCCAGCAGTTTAGGACGGGAAGCTGAAGCTTTCTTT	CASSLGREAEAFF
TRBV19	.	TRBD1	TRBJ2-1	TGTGCCAGTAGTAGGACAGGGGAAAGTTACAATGAGCAGTTCTTC	CASSRTGESYNEQFF
TRBV5-4	.	TRBD1	TRBJ2-6	TGTGCCAGCAGCCCGACAGGGGGAAGCTCTGGGGCCAACGTCCTGACTTTC	CASSPTGGSSGANVLTF
TRBV10-2	.	.	TRBJ2-1	TGCGCCAGCAGTGATGCCACTAGAAGTGAGCAGTTCTTC	CASSDATRSEQFF
TRBV27	.	TRBD2	TRBJ2-7	TGTGCCAGCAGTTTTCGAGCGGGAGGCCACTACGAGCAGTACTTC	CASSFRAGGHYEQYF
TRBV5-1	.	TRBD1	TRBJ1-1	TGCGCCAGCAGCTGGAGGACAGGGACGAACACTGAAGCTTTCTTT	CASSWRTGTNTEAFF
TRBV28	.	.	TRBJ1-2	TGTGCCAGCAGCCAGCCACCCCGACTTAGCCGTTATGGCTACACCTTC	CASSQPPRLSRYGYTF
TRBV28	.	.	TRBJ1-2	TGTGCCAGCACGCAGACAGGTGAGGTCGACTATGGCTACACCTTC	CASTQTGEVDYGYTF
TRBV25-1	.	.	TRBJ1-2	TGTGCCAGCAGTGAATATGGCAGGGGCTATGGCTACACCTTC	CASSEYGRGYGYTF
TRBV5-1	.	.	TRBJ2-3	TGCGCCAGCAGCTTGGCCCGGGTGGGTACAGATACGCAGTATTTT	CASSLARVGTDTQYF
TRBV5-1	few	TRBD1	TRBJ1-2	TGCGCCAGCAGCCCGGGACAGGGCTATGGCTACACCTTC	CASSPGQGYGYTF
TRBV20-1	.	TRBD2	TRBJ2-3	TGCAGTGCTAATGGAGGGACTAGCGGGTTCTTT	CSANGGTSGFF
TRBV28	.	.	TRBJ1-2	TGTGCCAGCAGTTCCGCAGGGTCTGACTATGGCTACACCTTC	CASSSAGSDYGYTF
TRBV4-3	.	TRBD2	TRBJ2-5	TGCGCCAGCAGCCAAGGGGTCAAGCGGGATCAAGAGACCCAGTACTTC	CASSQGVKRDQETQYF
TRBV6-5	.	.	TRBJ1-4	TGTGCCAGCAGTACTTTACAGAGAGCTAATGAAAAACTGTTTTTT	CASSTLQRANEKLFF
TRBV30	.	.	TRBJ1-2	TGTGCCTGGACCTCGGACTCTAACTATGGCTACACCTTC	CAWTSDSNYGYTF
TRBV9	.	TRBD2	TRBJ2-5	TGTGCCAGCAGCGTAGCCGCCGCGGGACTAGCGGGAGAGACCCAGTACTTC	CASSVAAAGLAGETQYF
TRBV2	.	.	TRBJ2-7	TGTGCCAGCAGGGTCGGAGAATACGAGCAGTACTTC	CASRVGEYEQYF
TRBV5-1	.	.	TRBJ2-1	TGCGCCAGCAGCTCCCCCCCCCAGCGGAGCTCCTACAATGAGCAGTTCTTC	CASSSPPQRSSYNEQFF
TRBV19	.	.	TRBJ1-4	TGTGCCAGTAGTATGAAGGGGTTTGAAAAACTGTTTTTT	CASSMKGFEKLFF
TRBV29-1	.	.	TRBJ1-1	TGCAGCGTTGATCCAGGGGAGGGGAACACTGAAGCTTTCTTT	CSVDPGEGNTEAFF
TRBV15	.	.	TRBJ1-2	TGTGCCACCAGGGGGCCCGCGCATGGCTACACCTTC	CATRGPAHGYTF
TRBV5-6	.	TRBD1	TRBJ1-1	TGTGCCAGCAGCTCTACACCACAGGGGGGCTTTGGAACTGAAGCTTTCTTT	CASSSTPQGGFGTEAFF
TRBV11-2	.	.	TRBJ2-7	TGTGCCAGCAGCCTTAGTGGGGGCGGCTACGAGCAGTACTTC	CASSLSGGGYEQYF
TRBV5-6	.	TRBD2	TRBJ2-3	TGTGCCAGCAGCCAACCTCTCGGGGGGAGCACAGATACGCAGTATTTT	CASSQPLGGSTDTQYF
TRBV28	.	.	TRBJ2-1	TGTGCCAGCAGTTTTTGGGCCCCTCAGGGAGGTGAGCAGTTCTTC	CASSFWAPQGGEQFF
TRBV7-2	.	.	TRBJ1-2	TGTGCCAGCAGTTCCCAGGAGGGATCTTTCTATGGCTACACCTTC	CASSSQEGSFYGYTF
TRBV9	.	TRBD2	TRBJ2-1	TGTGCCAGCAGCGCCCTGGGACTAGCGGTATACAATGAGCAGTTCTTC	CASSALGLAVYNEQFF
TRBV18	.	TRBD2	TRBJ2-3	TGTGCCAGCTCACCAGTTCCCTATAGCGGGAGAAATAAAGATACGCAGTATTTT	CASSPVPYSGRNKDTQYF
TRBV15	.	.	TRBJ2-7	TGTGCCACCAGGTTGGGGCTCGGCGAGCAGTACTTC	CATRLGLGEQYF
TRBV9	few	.	TRBJ2-2	TGTGCCAGCAGCGTAGTCGTTGACACCGGGGAGCTGTTTTTT	CASSVVVDTGELFF
TRBV9	.	.	TRBJ1-2	TGTGCCAGCAGCGTAGATGAGAGTGACTATGGCTACACCTTC	CASSVDESDYGYTF
TRBV13	.	TRBD1	TRBJ2-1	TGTGCCAGCAGCTTTTCGGCGGGCAGGGGGTCCTACAATGAGCAGTTCTTC	CASSFSAGRGSYNEQFF
TRBV27	.	.	TRBJ2-7	TGTGCCAGCCACCCCCCCGGGGACTACGAGCAGTACTTC	CASHPPGDYEQYF
TRBV4-2	.	.	TRBJ2-2	TGTGCCAGCAGCCAAGATCCTGACTCACCACCCGGGGAGCTGTTTTTT	CASSQDPDSPPGELFF
TRBV9	few	TRBD1	TRBJ2-6	TGTGCCAGCAGCGGACAGGGTTCCTATGGGGCCAACGTCCTGACTTTC	CASSGQGSYGANVLTF
TRBV2	.	.	TRBJ1-1	TGTGCCAGCAGCGACAGACCCCCTCAGAACACTGAAGCTTTCTTT	CASSDRPPQNTEAFF
TRBV6-1	.	.	TRBJ1-1	TGTGCCAGCAGCTTCGGGGTTATAAGGTCGGAAGCTTTCTTT	CASSFGVIRSEAFF
TRBV20-1	.	.	TRBJ2-4	TGCAGTGCTAGGGAGAGAAACATTCAGTACTTC	CSARERNIQYF
TRBV5-8	.	.	TRBJ2-3	TGTGCCAGCAGCCTCGGGACATTCCGCACAGATACGCAGTATTTT	CASSLGTFRTDTQYF
TRBV5-1	.	TRBD2	TRBJ2-2	TGCGCCAGCATCCGACTAGCGGGAGAAACCGGGGAGCTGTTTTTT	CASIRLAGETGELFF
TRBV1	.	.	TRBJ2-7	TGCACCAGCAGCCAAGAGAAGTTCCCTCGACAGGGGCCCCCCTACGAGCAGTACTTC	CTSSQEKFPRQGPPYEQYF
TRBV7-6	once	TRBD2	TRBJ2-7	TGTGCCAGCAGCTTAGGAGTTGCTAGCGGGGGCGAGCAGTACTTC	CASSLGVASGGEQYF
TRBV11-2	few	.	TRBJ2-1	TGTGCCAGCAGCTTCACAGGGGAGGACCGCAATGAGCAGTTCTTC	CASSFTGEDRNEQFF
TRBV19	.	.	TRBJ1-5	TGTGCCAGTAGTATCCAGGGTCCTCAGCCCCAGCATTTT	CASSIQGPQPQHF
TRBV9	.	TRBD2	TRBJ2-1	TGTGCCAGCAGCGTAGATCCTAGCGGGATATACAATGAGCAGTTCTTC	CASSVDPSGIYNEQFF
TRBV28	.	TRBD2	TRBJ2-1	TGTGCCAGCAGTTCCCCGGGGGGGCCCTACAATGAGCAGTTCTTC	CASSSPGGPYNEQFF
TRBV6-1	.	.	TRBJ1-4	TGTGCCAGCAGTGAAGTACATGGAGCCTCAACTAATGAAAAACTGTTTTTT	CASSEVHGASTNEKLFF
TRBV27	.	TRBD2	TRBJ2-7	TGTGCCAGCAGTGACGGACTAGCCCTAGGCGAGCAGTACTTC	CASSDGLALGEQYF